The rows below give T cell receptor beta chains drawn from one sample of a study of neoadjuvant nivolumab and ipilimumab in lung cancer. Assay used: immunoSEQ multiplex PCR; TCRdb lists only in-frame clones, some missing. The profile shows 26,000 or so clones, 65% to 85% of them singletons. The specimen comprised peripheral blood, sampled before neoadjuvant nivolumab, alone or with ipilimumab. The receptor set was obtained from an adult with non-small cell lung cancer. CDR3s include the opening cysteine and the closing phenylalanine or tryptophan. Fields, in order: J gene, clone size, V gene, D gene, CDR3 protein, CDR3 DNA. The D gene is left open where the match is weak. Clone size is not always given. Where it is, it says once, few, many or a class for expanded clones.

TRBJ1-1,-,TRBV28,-,CASSLRVTEAFF,TGTGCCAGCAGTTTAAGAGTCACTGAAGCTTTCTTT
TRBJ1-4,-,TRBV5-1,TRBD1,CASSPGAPMRGQLFF,TGCGCCAGCAGCCCCGGTGCTCCGATGCGGGGACAGTTGTTTTTT
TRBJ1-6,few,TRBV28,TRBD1,CASRQGVAPLHF,TGTGCCAGCAGACAGGGGGTAGCACCCCTCCACTTT
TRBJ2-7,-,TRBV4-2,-,CASSQELGWEKSYEQYF,TGTGCCAGCAGCCAAGAATTGGGCTGGGAGAAATCCTACGAGCAGTACTTC
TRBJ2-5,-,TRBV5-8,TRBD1,CASSLATGGGETQYF,TGTGCCAGCAGCTTGGCGACAGGGGGAGGGGAGACCCAGTACTTC
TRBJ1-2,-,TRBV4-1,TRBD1,CASSHGQGMGGYGYTF,TGCGCCAGCAGCCATGGACAGGGGATGGGAGGCTATGGCTACACCTTC
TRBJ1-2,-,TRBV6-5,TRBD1,CASSRRGLRDGYTF,TGTGCCAGCTCCCGAAGGGGGCTTCGGGATGGCTACACCTTC
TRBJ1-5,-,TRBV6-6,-,CASKGGEGVDQPQHF,TGTGCCAGCAAAGGGGGGGAGGGGGTAGATCAGCCCCAGCATTTT
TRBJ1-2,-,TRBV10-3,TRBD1,CAISAPGQGGYTF,TGTGCCATCAGCGCCCCGGGACAGGGAGGCTACACCTTC
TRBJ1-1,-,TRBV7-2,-,CASSLSGPRGAFF,TGTGCCAGCAGCTTATCCGGGCCCAGGGGAGCTTTCTTT
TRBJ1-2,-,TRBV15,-,CATSRDTGINGYTF,TGTGCCACCAGCAGAGATACAGGGATTAATGGCTACACCTTC
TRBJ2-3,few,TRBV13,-,CASSRGAPGDTQYF,TGTGCCAGCAGCCGTGGGGCCCCTGGAGATACGCAGTATTTT
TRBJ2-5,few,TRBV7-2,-,CASGPYQETQYF,TGTGCCAGCGGCCCGTACCAAGAGACCCAGTACTTC
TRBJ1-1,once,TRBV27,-,CASRFRLNTEAFF,TGTGCCAGCAGATTTAGATTGAACACTGAAGCTTTCTTT
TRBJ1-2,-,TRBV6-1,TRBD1,CASSGGQGAFGYTF,TGTGCCAGCAGTGGGGGACAGGGGGCGTTTGGCTACACCTTC
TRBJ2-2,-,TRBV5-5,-,CASSLVPSGELFF,TGTGCCAGCAGCTTGGTCCCCTCCGGGGAGCTGTTTTTT
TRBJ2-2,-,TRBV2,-,CASSVTSNTGELFF,TGTGCCAGCAGTGTTACTTCGAACACCGGGGAGCTGTTTTTT
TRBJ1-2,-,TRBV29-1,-,CSSKDGLGYTF,TGCAGCTCAAAGGACGGGCTCGGCTACACCTTC
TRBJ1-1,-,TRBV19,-,CASSIGGFTNTEAFF,TGTGCCAGTAGCATAGGCGGCTTTACAAACACTGAAGCTTTCTTT
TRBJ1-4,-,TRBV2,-,CASSDQGPATNEKLFF,TGTGCCAGCAGTGATCAGGGACCTGCAACTAATGAAAAACTGTTTTTT
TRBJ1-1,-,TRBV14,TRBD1,CASSHSPTGRDTEAFF,TGTGCCAGCAGCCATTCTCCGACAGGGAGGGACACTGAAGCTTTCTTT
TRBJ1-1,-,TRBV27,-,CASSLAGGETEAFF,TGTGCCAGCAGTTTGGCGGGAGGAGAGACTGAAGCTTTCTTT
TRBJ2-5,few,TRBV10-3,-,CAIRLGGPVETQYF,TGTGCCATTCGCCTAGGAGGACCTGTGGAGACCCAGTACTTC
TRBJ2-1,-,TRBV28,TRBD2,CASSLTAGRMNEQFF,TGTGCCAGCAGTTTAACAGCGGGGAGAATGAATGAGCAGTTCTTC
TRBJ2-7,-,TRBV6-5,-,CASSTGHGNYEQYF,TGTGCCAGCAGTACGGGACACGGAAACTACGAGCAGTACTTC
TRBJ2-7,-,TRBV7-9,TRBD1,CASSLGTGGRNEQYF,TGTGCCAGCAGCTTAGGGACAGGGGGCCGAAACGAGCAGTACTTC
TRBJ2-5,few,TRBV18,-,CASSPPMETQYF,TGTGCCAGCTCACCACCCATGGAGACCCAGTACTTC
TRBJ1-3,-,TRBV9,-,CASSVKDRDGNTIYF,TGTGCCAGCAGCGTAAAGGACAGAGACGGAAACACCATATATTTT
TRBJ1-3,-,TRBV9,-,CASSATGARSGNTIYF,TGTGCCAGCAGCGCCACCGGGGCCCGCTCTGGAAACACCATATATTTT
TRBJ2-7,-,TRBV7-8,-,CASSLSRDGFDLWFYEQYF,TGTGCCAGCAGCCTGAGCCGGGACGGATTCGACTTATGGTTCTACGAGCAGTACTTC
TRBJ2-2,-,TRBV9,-,CASSVRWTGELFF,TGTGCCAGCAGCGTGAGGTGGACCGGGGAGCTGTTTTTT
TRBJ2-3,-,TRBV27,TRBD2,CASSSAGDPLHTQYF,TGTGCCAGCAGTTCCGCGGGGGACCCACTTCATACGCAGTATTTT
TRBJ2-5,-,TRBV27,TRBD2,CASSSLGGGETQYF,TGTGCCAGCAGTTCCCTCGGGGGGGGAGAGACCCAGTACTTC
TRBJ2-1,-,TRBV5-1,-,CASSLPIINEQFF,TGCGCCAGCAGCTTACCCATTATCAATGAGCAGTTCTTC
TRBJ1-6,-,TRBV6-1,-,CASSRENNSPLHF,TGTGCCAGCAGCAGGGAGAATAATTCACCCCTCCACTTT
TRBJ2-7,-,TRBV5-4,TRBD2,CASSLAGRGFIYEQYF,TGTGCCAGCAGCTTGGCCGGGAGGGGGTTTATCTACGAGCAGTACTTC
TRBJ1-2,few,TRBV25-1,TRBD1,CASTKTGRTYGYTF,TGTGCCAGCACAAAGACAGGGCGCACCTATGGCTACACCTTC
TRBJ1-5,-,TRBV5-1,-,CASSLDGNQPQHF,TGCGCCAGCAGCTTGGACGGGAATCAGCCCCAGCATTTT
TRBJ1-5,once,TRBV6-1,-,CASSERSGGDLPQHF,TGTGCCAGCAGTGAAAGATCGGGGGGGGACTTGCCCCAGCATTTT
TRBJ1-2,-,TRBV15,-,CATSREREYGYTF,TGTGCCACCAGCAGAGAACGGGAGTATGGCTACACCTTC
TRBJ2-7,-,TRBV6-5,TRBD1,CASSYSRTGLYEQYF,TGTGCCAGCAGTTACTCGAGGACAGGGTTATACGAGCAGTACTTC
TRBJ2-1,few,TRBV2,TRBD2,CASRGGDNEQFF,TGTGCCAGCAGGGGAGGGGACAATGAGCAGTTCTTC